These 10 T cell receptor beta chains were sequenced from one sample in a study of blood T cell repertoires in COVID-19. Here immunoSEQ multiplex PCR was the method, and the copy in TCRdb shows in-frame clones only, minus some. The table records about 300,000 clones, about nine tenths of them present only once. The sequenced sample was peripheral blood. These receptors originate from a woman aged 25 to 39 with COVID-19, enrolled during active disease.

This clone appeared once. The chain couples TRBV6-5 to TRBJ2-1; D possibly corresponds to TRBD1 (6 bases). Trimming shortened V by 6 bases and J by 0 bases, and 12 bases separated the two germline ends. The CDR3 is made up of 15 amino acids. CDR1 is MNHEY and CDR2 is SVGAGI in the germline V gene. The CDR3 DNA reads TGTGCCAGCAGGACCACAGGGTACTCCTACAATGAGCAGTTCTTC. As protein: CASRTTGYSYNEQFF.

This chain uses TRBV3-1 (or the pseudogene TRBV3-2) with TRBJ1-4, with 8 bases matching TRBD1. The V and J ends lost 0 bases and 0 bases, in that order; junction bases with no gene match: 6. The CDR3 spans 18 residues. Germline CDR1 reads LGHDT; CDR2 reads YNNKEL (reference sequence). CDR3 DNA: TGTGCCAGCAGCCAAGATAGGACAGGGTATGCAACTAATGAAAAACTGTTTTTT. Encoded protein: CASSQDRTGYATNEKLFF.

Here the CDR3 DNA reads TGTGCCTGGAGTGTCTCTCTGAGACTTAATTCACCCCTCCACTTT. It yields the protein CAWSVSLRLNSPLHF. J is TRBJ1-6 and V is TRBV30; no firm D call. The CDR3 is 15 amino acids. V lost 0 bases and J 6 bases, leaving 12 bases between the germline ends. Per the germline V gene, CDR1 is GTSNPN and CDR2 is SVGIG (reference sequence). Full variable domain (remainder filled in from reference TRBV30 and TRBJ1-6): SQTIHQWPATLVQPVGSPLSLECTVEGTSNPNLYWYRQAAGRGLQLLFYSVGIGQISSEVPQNLSASRPQDRQFILSSKKLLLSDSGFYLCAWSVSLRLNSPLHFGNGTRLTVT.

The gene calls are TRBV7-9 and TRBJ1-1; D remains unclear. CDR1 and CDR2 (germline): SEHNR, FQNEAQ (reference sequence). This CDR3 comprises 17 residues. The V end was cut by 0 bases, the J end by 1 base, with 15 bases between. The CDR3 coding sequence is TGTGCCAGCAGCTTAGCCTTTGAAAGAGACAAGAACACTGAAGCTTTCTTT. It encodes CASSLAFERDKNTEAFF.

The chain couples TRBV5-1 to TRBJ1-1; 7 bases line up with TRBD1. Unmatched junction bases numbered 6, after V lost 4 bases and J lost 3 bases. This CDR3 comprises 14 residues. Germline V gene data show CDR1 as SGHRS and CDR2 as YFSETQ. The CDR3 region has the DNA TGCGCCAGCAGCCCGATTACAGGGGACACTGAAGCTTTCTTT. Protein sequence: CASSPITGDTEAFF. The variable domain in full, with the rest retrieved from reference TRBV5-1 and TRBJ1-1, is KAGVTQTPRYLIKTRGQQVTLSCSPISGHRSVSWYQQTPGQGLQFLFEYFSETQRNKGNFPGRFSGRQFSNSRSEMNVSTLELGDSALYLCASSPITGDTEAFFGQGTRLTVV.

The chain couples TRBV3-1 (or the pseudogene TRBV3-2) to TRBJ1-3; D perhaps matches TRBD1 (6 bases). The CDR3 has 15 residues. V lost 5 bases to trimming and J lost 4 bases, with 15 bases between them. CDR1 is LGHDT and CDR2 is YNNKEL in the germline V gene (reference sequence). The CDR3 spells CASSYGTTEGNTIYF. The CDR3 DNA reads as TGTGCCAGCAGCTATGGGACAACCGAAGGAAACACCATATATTTT.

The CDR3, as DNA: TGTGCCAGCAGTCCAACGGGGGGGAGCACTAGCACAGATACGCAGTATTTT. Amino acid sequence: CASSPTGGSTSTDTQYF. V gene TRBV28 combines with J gene TRBJ2-3, with 8 bases identical to TRBD2. There are 17 residues in the CDR3. CDR1 is MDHEN and CDR2 is SYDVKM in the germline V gene. The V and J ends lost 5 bases and 0 bases, in that order; junction bases with no gene match: 10.

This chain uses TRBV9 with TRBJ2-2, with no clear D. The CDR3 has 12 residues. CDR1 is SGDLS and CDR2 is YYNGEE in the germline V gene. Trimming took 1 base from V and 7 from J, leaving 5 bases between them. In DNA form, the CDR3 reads TGTGCCAGCAGCGTACTAAGCGGGGAGCTGTTTTTT. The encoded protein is CASSVLSGELFF. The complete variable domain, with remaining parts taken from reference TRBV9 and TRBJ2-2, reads DSGVTQTPKHLITATGQRVTLRCSPRSGDLSVYWYQQSLDQGLQFLIQYYNGEERAKGNILERFSAQQFPDLHSELNLSSLELGDSALYFCASSVLSGELFFGEGSRLTVL.

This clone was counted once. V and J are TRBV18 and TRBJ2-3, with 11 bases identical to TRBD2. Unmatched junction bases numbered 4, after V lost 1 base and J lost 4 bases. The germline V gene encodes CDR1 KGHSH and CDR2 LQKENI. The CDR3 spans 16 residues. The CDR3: CASSPLGTSGADTQYF. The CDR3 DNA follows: TGTGCCAGCTCACCACTGGGGACTAGCGGCGCAGATACGCAGTATTTT.

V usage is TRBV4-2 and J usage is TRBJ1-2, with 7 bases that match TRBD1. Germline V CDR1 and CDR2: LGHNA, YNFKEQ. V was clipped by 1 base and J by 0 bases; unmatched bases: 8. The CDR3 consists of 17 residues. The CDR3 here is CASSQVDRAITNYGYTF. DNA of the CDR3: TGTGCCAGCAGCCAAGTAGACAGGGCAATTACTAACTATGGCTACACCTTC.